These 18 T cell receptor beta chains share one sample of origin, sequenced in a study of cytomegalovirus exposure and HLA in healthy donors. The study ran its PCR with 60 Vbeta and 13 Jbeta primers. Clones were sequenced by immunoSEQ multiplex PCR, and TCRdb holds only the in-frame ones, with some missing. The data show around 190,000 clones, with around 84% seen just once and approximately 1.2% held by the top ten. Sequencing was done on a sample of PBMCs. Every receptor here comes from a girl aged 2 to 9 in good health and CMV-seropositive.

The chain joins TRBV25-1 to TRBJ1-2, with 7 positions matching TRBD1. This CDR3 contains 16 residues. Germline V gene lookup returns CDR1 MGHDK and CDR2 SYGVNS. The ends lost 2 bases at V and 0 bases at J; junction bases unmatched: 6. In nucleotides, the CDR3 is TGTGCCAGCAGTGAAGAGGGGGCATTGGCTAACTATGGCTACACCTTC. Translated: CASSEEGALANYGYTF.

This clone is a singleton in its sample. The V call is TRBV30, the J call TRBJ1-4; a possible D gene is TRBD1 (6 bases). The CDR3 length is 14 residues. V lost 3 bases to trimming and J lost 5 bases, with 13 bases between them. The V gene's germline CDR1 is GTSNPN and CDR2 SVGIG (reference sequence). CDR3 DNA: TGTGCCTGGAGCGTAGGGGGGGCAAATGAAAAACTGTTTTTT. Translation: CAWSVGGANEKLFF.

This rearrangement joins TRBV15 to TRBJ2-1; 11 nucleotides agree with TRBD1. Germline V gene sequence: CDR1 LNHNV, CDR2 YYDKDF (reference sequence). The CDR3 length is 16 residues. J gave up 9 bases and V 8 bases, and 15 bases lay outside the gene matches. The CDR3 sequence: CATARSSGQGAREQFF. Written as DNA, the CDR3 is TGTGCCACCGCACGTTCATCTGGACAGGGGGCGCGTGAGCAGTTCTTC.

This chain links TRBV19 with TRBJ2-2, with TRBD2 as a possible D gene (7 bases). Germline values: CDR1 LNHDA, CDR2 SQIVND (reference sequence). This CDR3 region has 14 residues. The V end was cut by 5 bases, the J end by 6 bases, with 13 bases between. The CDR3 sequence is CASSWGGGAGELFF. The CDR3, as DNA: TGTGCCAGTAGTTGGGGAGGGGGAGCCGGGGAGCTGTTTTTT. The variable domain in full, completed from reference TRBV19 and TRBJ2-2, reads DGGITQSPKYLFRKEGQNVTLSCEQNLNHDAMYWYRQDPGQGLRLIYYSQIVNDFQKGDIAEGYSVSREKKESFPLTVTSAQKNPTAFYLCASSWGGGAGELFFGEGSRLTVL.

This chain links TRBV18 with TRBJ1-1; the D is unclear. The germline V gene encodes CDR1 KGHSH and CDR2 LQKENI. The CDR3 is 14 residues long. V was trimmed by 3 bases and J by 3 bases, leaving 11 bases between them. CDR3 nucleotide sequence: TGTGCCAGCTCACCCTCTCGGACTTACACTGAAGCTTTCTTT. Protein sequence: CASSPSRTYTEAFF.

This clone was counted a single time. The chain couples TRBV28 to TRBJ2-7; 7 nucleotides align to TRBD1. The germline V gene encodes CDR1 MDHEN and CDR2 SYDVKM. The CDR3 is made up of 14 amino acids. V lost 6 bases, J lost 2 bases, and 7 bases stayed unmatched. The CDR3 sequence: CASSPRTGPYEQYF. CDR3 nucleotides: TGTGCCAGCAGCCCCCGGACAGGTCCCTACGAGCAGTACTTC. The whole variable domain, remainder taken from reference TRBV28 and TRBJ2-7, is DVKVTQSSRYLVKRTGEKVFLECVQDMDHENMFWYRQDPGLGLRLIYFSYDVKMKEKGDIPEGYSVSREKKERFSLILESASTNQTSMYLCASSPRTGPYEQYFGPGTRLTVT.

This chain joins TRBV19 and TRBJ1-2; D is perhaps TRBD1 (6 bases). Between the trimmed V and J ends, which lost 7 bases and 4 bases, there was a span of 16 bases. This CDR3 region has 14 residues. Germline CDR1 LNHDA, CDR2 SQIVND (reference sequence). CDR3 protein: CASKPPGGIYGYTF. CDR3 coding DNA: TGTGCCAGTAAACCCCCGGGGGGCATCTATGGCTACACCTTC.

The rearrangement uses TRBV18 and TRBJ1-2; D is ambiguous. Germline lookup yields CDR1 KGHSH and CDR2 LQKENI. Deletions cut 2 bases from V and 4 bases from J, with 11 bases between. This CDR3 region has 14 residues. The CDR3 nucleotides read TGTGCCAGCTCACCAGAGATCAATTTCTATGGCTACACCTTC. Its protein is CASSPEINFYGYTF.

The genes are TRBV4-1 and TRBJ2-1, with 8 bases identical to TRBD2. CDR1 MGHRA and CDR2 YSYEKL come from the germline V gene. This CDR3 is 16 amino acids long. V lost 3 bases, J lost 6 bases, and 10 bases stayed unmatched. The CDR3: CASSQGQNGRGNEQFF. CDR3 bases: TGCGCCAGCAGCCAGGGCCAGAACGGGAGGGGCAATGAGCAGTTCTTC.

The rearrangement uses TRBV5-1 and TRBJ1-1; a possible D gene is TRBD1 (6 bases). In germline, CDR1 is SGHRS, CDR2 YFSETQ. V dropped 0 bases and J dropped 1 base, with 16 bases sitting between them. The CDR3 is made up of 17 amino acids. The CDR3 coding sequence is TGCGCCAGCAGCTTGGCCGGAGGGAGGGGGAGGAACACTGAAGCTTTCTTT. Its translation: CASSLAGGRGRNTEAFF. The full variable domain, its missing parts supplied by reference TRBV5-1 and TRBJ1-1, is KAGVTQTPRYLIKTRGQQVTLSCSPISGHRSVSWYQQTPGQGLQFLFEYFSETQRNKGNFPGRFSGRQFSNSRSEMNVSTLELGDSALYLCASSLAGGRGRNTEAFFGQGTRLTVV.

The chain has TRBV2 and TRBJ2-6, with a possible D match to TRBD2 (5 bases). The CDR3 has 16 residues. Germline CDR1 reads SNHLY; CDR2 reads FYNNEI. The V and J ends lost 6 bases and 0 bases respectively, with 12 bases between them. CDR3 amino acids: CASSQDLHSGANVLTF. CDR3 nucleotides: TGTGCCAGCAGCCAGGACTTACACTCTGGGGCCAACGTCCTGACTTTC. Drawing the rest from reference TRBV2 and TRBJ2-6, the complete variable domain is EPEVTQTPSHQVTQMGQEVILRCVPISNHLYFYWYRQILGQKVEFLVSFYNNEISEKSEIFDDQFSVERPDGSNFTLKIRSTKLEDSAMYFCASSQDLHSGANVLTFGAGSRLTVL.

J is TRBJ1-4 and V is TRBV25-1; unclear D gene. There are 12 residues in the CDR3. Trimming left V 3 bases short and J 8 bases short, with 7 bases between. Germline V gene data show CDR1 as MGHDK and CDR2 as SYGVNS. The CDR3 region has the DNA TGTGCCAGCAGTGACCCAGGAGAAAAACTGTTTTTT. Translating it yields CASSDPGEKLFF. Supplemented by reference TRBV25-1 and TRBJ1-4, the full variable domain reads EADIYQTPRYLVIGTGKKITLECSQTMGHDKMYWYQQDPGMELHLIHYSYGVNSTEKGDLSSESTVSRIRTEHFPLTLESARPSHTSQYLCASSDPGEKLFFGSGTQLSVL.

CDR3 in amino acids: CASSSGPRGAMETQYF. For the CDR3, the DNA is TGTGCCAGCAGCTCGGGCCCTCGGGGGGCGATGGAGACCCAGTACTTC. The chain recombines TRBV11-2 with TRBJ2-5; the D gene is possibly TRBD2 (7 bases). Germline CDR1 is SGHAT and CDR2 is FQNNGV. This CDR3 is 16 amino acids long. Between the trimmed V and J ends, which lost 4 bases and 5 bases, there was a span of 20 bases.

This chain connects TRBV5-5 to TRBJ1-5; TRBD1 matches at 8 bases. V dropped 4 bases and J dropped 3; count of bases not matched to a gene: 6. Germline V gene lookup returns CDR1 SGHKS and CDR2 YYEKEE (reference sequence). This CDR3 has 15 residues. The CDR3 sequence is CASSPGTGVNQPQHF. The CDR3 region has the DNA TGTGCCAGCAGCCCCGGGACAGGAGTCAATCAGCCCCAGCATTTT. Complete variable domain (other parts from reference TRBV5-5 and TRBJ1-5): DAGVTQSPTHLIKTRGQQVTLRCSPISGHKSVSWYQQVLGQGPQFIFQYYEKEERGRGNFPDRFSARQFPNYSSELNVNALLLGDSALYLCASSPGTGVNQPQHFGDGTRLSIL.

Concerning this clone itself: The junction differs from germline at one of its ends, possibly a read error. The chain recombines TRBV9 with TRBJ1-3; the D is unclear. The CDR3 is 15 residues long. Germline values: CDR1 SGDLS, CDR2 YYNGEE. The CDR3 nucleotides are TGTGCCGGCAGCGTAGGCGGGGTTAGTGGAAACACCATATATTTT. This sequence encodes CAGSVGGVSGNTIYF.

The J gene is TRBJ2-1, the V gene TRBV19, with 10 bases aligning to TRBD2. This CDR3 region has 16 residues. Germline V gene lookup returns CDR1 LNHDA and CDR2 SQIVND (reference sequence). The trim removed 3 bases at V and 5 bases at J, leaving 7 bases unmatched. This chain's CDR3 is CASSILTSGNNNEQFF. The CDR3 nucleotides read TGTGCCAGTAGTATCCTCACTAGCGGGAACAACAATGAGCAGTTCTTC.

This clone was recorded once. The chain joins TRBV28 to TRBJ1-5; a possible D gene is TRBD1 (6 bases). CDR1 MDHEN and CDR2 SYDVKM come from the germline V gene. This CDR3 is 16 amino acids long. V was cut by 2 bases and J by 4 bases, with 15 bases left in between. The CDR3 coding sequence is TGTGCCAGCAGTTTACGGGGGGCAAAATATAATCAGCCCCAGCATTTT. Protein product: CASSLRGAKYNQPQHF.

This chain links TRBV28 with TRBJ2-7, with 10 bases lining up with TRBD1. The germline gives CDR1 MDHEN, CDR2 SYDVKM. Germline trimming cut 6 bases from V and 3 bases from J; bases unmatched to any gene: 8. CDR3 size: 15 residues. CDR3 amino acids: CASRSPGQGSYEQYF. CDR3 DNA: TGTGCCAGCAGGTCCCCGGGACAGGGGAGCTACGAGCAGTACTTC.